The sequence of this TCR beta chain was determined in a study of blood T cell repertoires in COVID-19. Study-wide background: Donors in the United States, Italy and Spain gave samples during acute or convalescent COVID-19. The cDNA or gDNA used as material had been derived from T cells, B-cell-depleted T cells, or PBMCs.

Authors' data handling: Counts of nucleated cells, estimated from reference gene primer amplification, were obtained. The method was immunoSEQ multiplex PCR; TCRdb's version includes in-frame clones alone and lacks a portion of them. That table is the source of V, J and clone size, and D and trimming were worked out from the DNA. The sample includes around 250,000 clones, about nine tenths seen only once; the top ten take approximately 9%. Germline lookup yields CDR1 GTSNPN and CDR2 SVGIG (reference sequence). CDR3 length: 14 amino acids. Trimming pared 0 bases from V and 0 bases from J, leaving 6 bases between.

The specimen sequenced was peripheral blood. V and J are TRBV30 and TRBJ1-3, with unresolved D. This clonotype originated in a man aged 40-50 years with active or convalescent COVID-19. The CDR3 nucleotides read TGTGCCTGGAGTGTAACAAGCTCTGGAAACACCATATATTTT. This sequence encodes CAWSVTSSGNTIYF.